A single sample gave rise to the 27 T cell receptor beta chains below, sequenced in a study of shared clonotypes between healthy human individuals. Sequencing used immunoSEQ multiplex PCR; TCRdb keeps in-frame clones, though not all of them. The repertoire holds about 2.2 million clones, with 93% as singletons. The naive CD8 fraction comprised CD45RO-negative cells positively selected for CCR7 and excluded terminally differentiated effector memory CD45RA+ cells. Sequenced: naive CD8+ T cells from PBMCs. Every receptor here comes from a man between 18 and 29 years old in good health. Some clones in this sample may be carry-over from other donors' samples.

As for this clone: The sample carries other DNA sequences with the same CDR3. The chain uses TRBV5-8 and TRBJ2-7; no reliable D call. V shed 4 bases and J shed 0 bases, with 5 bases lying between them. Per germline, CDR1 SGHTS and CDR2 YDEGEE. The CDR3 extends over 12 amino acids. CDR3 in amino acids: CASSLSSYEQYF. CDR3 coding DNA: TGTGCCAGCAGCCTTAGCTCCTACGAGCAGTACTTC.

This chain links TRBV5-1 with TRBJ1-1; the D is unclear. Trimming cost V 1 base and J 0 bases, with 16 bases left between them. CDR3 length equals 17 residues. Germline CDR1 reads SGHRS; CDR2 reads YFSETQ. The CDR3 DNA reads TGCGCCAGCAGCTTGTTGACACTCGGCCCTCTGAACACTGAAGCTTTCTTT. This sequence encodes CASSLLTLGPLNTEAFF. The full variable domain, completed using reference TRBV5-1 and TRBJ1-1, is KAGVTQTPRYLIKTRGQQVTLSCSPISGHRSVSWYQQTPGQGLQFLFEYFSETQRNKGNFPGRFSGRQFSNSRSEMNVSTLELGDSALYLCASSLLTLGPLNTEAFFGQGTRLTVV.

The genes are TRBV9 and TRBJ2-2, with D unresolved. V lost 0 bases, J lost 5 bases, and 5 bases lay in between. Germline-derived CDR1 and CDR2 are SGDLS and YYNGEE. The CDR3 extends over 13 amino acids. The CDR3 loop is CASSVAETGELFF. The DNA of the CDR3 is TGTGCCAGCAGCGTAGCTGAAACCGGGGAGCTGTTTTTT.

The chain is built from TRBV7-6 and TRBJ2-7; TRBD2 matches 11 bases. The CDR3 has 16 residues. From germline, CDR1 is SGHVS and CDR2 FNYEAQ. Trimming cost V 5 bases and J 6 bases; bases outside gene matches: 12. CDR3 DNA sequence: TGTGCCAGCAGCCATCTTACTAGCGGGAGATGGAGCGAGCAGTACTTC. Residues: CASSHLTSGRWSEQYF.

As regards this clone: Other DNA sequences in this specimen translate into the identical CDR3. The V gene is TRBV28, the J gene TRBJ2-5; D is ambiguous. Germline-derived CDR1 and CDR2 are MDHEN and SYDVKM. Deletions cut 6 bases from V and 2 bases from J, with 7 bases between. CDR3 length: 12 residues. The CDR3 loop reads CASSPTQETQYF. DNA of the CDR3: TGTGCCAGCAGCCCCACTCAAGAGACCCAGTACTTC.

This chain links TRBV7-4 with TRBJ1-1, with 11 bases identical to TRBD1. Germline assignment: CDR1 SGHVT and CDR2 SQSDAQ. CDR3 length equals 17 residues. V was clipped by 1 base and J by 0 bases; unmatched bases: 4. CDR3 sequence (DNA): TGTGCCAGCAGCTTAGGGGACAGGGGGATTATGAACACTGAAGCTTTCTTT. Protein: CASSLGDRGIMNTEAFF.

V gene TRBV6-5 combines with J gene TRBJ1-3; D remains ambiguous. Germline loops: CDR1 MNHEY, CDR2 SVGAGI. The CDR3 runs to 15 residues. V shed 7 bases and J shed 0 bases, with 13 bases lying between them. The DNA for the CDR3 is TGTGCCAGCACCAGCCCGGCGGGCTCTGGAAACACCATATATTTT. Its translation: CASTSPAGSGNTIYF.

V and J are TRBV30 and TRBJ1-2; no reliable D call. Trimming shortened V by 1 base and J by 1 base, and 7 bases separated the two germline ends. The length of the CDR3 is 13 residues. In germline, CDR1 is GTSNPN, CDR2 SVGIG (reference sequence). The CDR3 is CAWSETVNYGYTF. CDR3 DNA: TGTGCCTGGAGTGAAACAGTTAACTATGGCTACACCTTC.

This clone was counted a single time. The chain carries TRBV13 and TRBJ2-1; a possible D gene is TRBD2 (5 bases). Trimming took off 5 bases at V and 4 bases at J, with 18 bases between the two ends. Germline V gene data show CDR1 as PRHDT and CDR2 as FYEKMQ (reference sequence). The CDR3 runs 16 residues. CDR3 nucleotides: TGTGCCAGCAGCCCCACAAGCGGTCAGTTTTACAATGAGCAGTTCTTC. Its translation: CASSPTSGQFYNEQFF.

The V call is TRBV9, the J call TRBJ2-3, with 8 bases that match TRBD2. The CDR3 extends over 13 amino acids. The junction had 7 bases not matched to a gene; V was cut back by 4 bases and J by 9 bases. CDR1 SGDLS and CDR2 YYNGEE come from the germline V gene. CDR3 loop: CASSPGTSGTQYF. CDR3 coding DNA: TGTGCCAGCAGCCCGGGGACTAGTGGGACGCAGTATTTT.

The rearrangement uses TRBV2 and TRBJ2-3, with unresolved D. The germline V and J ends were trimmed by 8 bases and 1 base, with 7 bases remaining between them. The CDR3 totals 12 residues. Germline-derived CDR1 and CDR2 are SNHLY and FYNNEI. CDR3 region: CASCGRTDTQYF. CDR3 DNA sequence: TGTGCCAGCTGCGGCCGCACAGATACGCAGTATTTT.

The chain combines TRBV5-1 with TRBJ2-1; 13 nucleotides align to TRBD2. The CDR3 loop spans 18 amino acids. The V gene end was trimmed by 2 bases and the J gene end by 0 bases; junction bases not matched to a gene: 5. Per the germline V gene, CDR1 is SGHRS and CDR2 is YFSETQ. The DNA for the CDR3 is TGCGCCAGCAGCTTTGGACTAGCGGGAGCGAGCTCCTACAATGAGCAGTTCTTC. Protein product: CASSFGLAGASSYNEQFF.

This clone was observed a single time. V is TRBV21-1 and J is TRBJ2-7; TRBD2 is taken as the D call from the table, unchecked against the DNA. TRBV21-1 is noted as a pseudogene. The CDR3 has 17 amino acids. The CDR3 loop reads CASSDPSRGEQIYEQYF. DNA for the CDR3: TGTGCCAGCAGCGACCCTTCCCGGGGGGAGCAAATCTACGAGCAGTACTTC.

The chain joins TRBV4-1 to TRBJ1-2; no clear D. Germline loops: CDR1 MGHRA, CDR2 YSYEKL. Between the trimmed V and J ends, which lost 3 bases and 7 bases, there was a span of 18 bases. The CDR3 totals 15 residues. CDR3 DNA: TGCGCCAGCAGCCAGGACGCGATTGGGTGGGCTGGCTACACCTTC. It yields the protein CASSQDAIGWAGYTF.

This sequence joins TRBV7-6 and TRBJ2-3; unclear D gene. Germline V lookup: CDR1 SGHVS, CDR2 FNYEAQ. The CDR3 spans 16 residues. Trimming shortened V by 6 bases and J by 0 bases, and 16 bases separated the two germline ends. CDR3 DNA: TGTGCCAGCAGTCCGCGGCACCTCCTTAGCACAGATACGCAGTATTTT. The encoded protein is CASSPRHLLSTDTQYF.

The chain links TRBV30 to TRBJ2-3; D unclear. V shed 1 base and J shed 3 bases, with 17 bases lying between them. Germline values: CDR1 GTSNPN, CDR2 SVGIG (reference sequence). The CDR3 length is 16 residues. Written as DNA, the CDR3 is TGTGCCTGGAGTGGAGAGGATTACCGAAGGACAGATACGCAGTATTTT. It translates to CAWSGEDYRRTDTQYF.

Only one count was recorded for this clone. The genes are TRBV28 and TRBJ2-1; 11 bases map to TRBD2. The CDR3 spans 14 residues. V dropped 4 bases and J dropped 7; count of bases not matched to a gene: 3. Germline loops: CDR1 MDHEN, CDR2 SYDVKM. The DNA for the CDR3 is TGTGCCAGCAGTTCTAGCGGGAGGTGGAATGAGCAGTTCTTC. Translating gives CASSSSGRWNEQFF.

CDR3 sequence: CASSLGVYRANEQFF. In DNA form, the CDR3 reads TGTGCCAGCAGCTTAGGGGTCTACAGGGCCAATGAGCAGTTCTTC. The V call is TRBV7-2, the J call TRBJ2-1; the D gene is possibly TRBD1 (6 bases). The CDR3 extends over 15 amino acids. V lost 1 base and J 6 bases, leaving 13 bases between the germline ends. Looked up from germline, CDR1 is SGHTA and CDR2 is FQGNSA.

The CDR3 DNA reads TGCGCCAGCAGCGGGCTTGGGGACAGACTTAACTACGAGCAGTACTTC. It is translated as CASSGLGDRLNYEQYF. This rearrangement joins TRBV5-1 to TRBJ2-7; 7 nucleotides align to TRBD1. The J segment lost 3 bases and the V segment lost 4 bases, leaving 13 bases of the junction unmatched. The CDR3 runs 16 residues. CDR1 is SGHRS and CDR2 is YFSETQ in the germline V gene.

This clone has just one count. This chain links TRBV14 with TRBJ2-6; maybe TRBD1 (6 bases). CDR1 and CDR2 from the germline V gene are SGHDN and FVKESK. Trimming removed 5 bases from V and 0 bases from J, with 23 bases in between. This CDR3 spans 20 amino acids. CDR3 nucleotide sequence: TGTGCCAGCAGCGACCACAGGGAAAGAGTGGGCCGCTCTGGGGCCAACGTCCTGACTTTC. It translates to CASSDHRERVGRSGANVLTF.

As concerns this clone: Other DNA sequences in the same sample also yield this CDR3. The chain has TRBV27 and TRBJ2-6; 9 bases align to TRBD1. The germline V gene encodes CDR1 MNHEY and CDR2 SMNVEV (reference sequence). The CDR3 runs 16 residues. V lost 5 bases, J lost 2 bases, and 4 bases stayed unmatched. CDR3 in amino acids: CASSQGQGAGANVLTF. For the CDR3, the DNA is TGTGCCAGCAGTCAGGGACAGGGAGCTGGGGCCAACGTCCTGACTTTC.

This clone appeared a few times. The chain is built from TRBV28 and TRBJ1-5; D not certain. Per the germline V gene, CDR1 is MDHEN and CDR2 is SYDVKM. V was clipped by 3 bases and J by 6 bases, with 9 bases between them. This CDR3 contains 13 residues. The CDR3 loop reads CASSFSWVQPQHF. The CDR3 DNA is TGTGCCAGCAGTTTCTCGTGGGTTCAGCCCCAGCATTTT.

The CDR3 nucleotides are TGTGCCAGCAGTCCCGTTGGAGTTGGAGGGAGGAATTACGAGCAGTACTTC. This codes for CASSPVGVGGRNYEQYF. The chain employs TRBV28 and TRBJ2-7; D may be TRBD2 (6 bases). CDR1 and CDR2 from the germline V gene are MDHEN and SYDVKM. CDR3 length equals 17 residues. The ends were cut back, 5 bases at V and 4 bases at J, with 24 bases in the middle.

CDR3 DNA sequence: TGTGCCAGCAGCCAAGATCAGGCAGGGTATAACTATGGCTACACCTTC. Translating it yields CASSQDQAGYNYGYTF. This rearrangement joins TRBV4-2 to TRBJ1-2; TRBD1 is a possible D gene (5 bases). Trimming left V 0 bases short and J 1 base short, with 12 bases between. Per germline, CDR1 LGHNA and CDR2 YNFKEQ. The CDR3 runs 16 residues.

The chain recombines TRBV5-6 with TRBJ2-7, with 10 positions matching TRBD2. The germline gives CDR1 SGHDT, CDR2 YYEEEE. The CDR3 totals 14 residues. With V trimmed by 2 bases and J by 4 bases, 3 bases remained unmatched. The chain's CDR3 is CASSFRTSGYEQYF. The CDR3 region has the DNA TGTGCCAGCAGCTTCCGGACTAGCGGTTACGAGCAGTACTTC.

This clone has just one count. The chain joins TRBV27 to TRBJ2-2, with 9 nucleotides matching TRBD2. J was trimmed by 0 bases and V by 6 bases; bases with no gene match: 14. Germline CDR1 is MNHEY and CDR2 is SMNVEV (reference sequence). The CDR3 extends over 19 amino acids. The CDR3 DNA reads as TGTGCCAGCAGAAACCCGGAGCGGGAGGTGAGCGCGAACACCGGGGAGCTGTTTTTT. It encodes CASRNPEREVSANTGELFF.

The chain couples TRBV6-5 to TRBJ1-1; tentative D call: TRBD1 (6 bases). The germline V gene encodes CDR1 MNHEY and CDR2 SVGAGI. CDR3 length: 14 amino acids. V shed 4 bases and J shed 1 base, with 10 bases lying between them. In DNA form, the CDR3 reads TGTGCCAGCAGTTGGCGGACAGCGAACACTGAAGCTTTCTTT. Its protein is CASSWRTANTEAFF.